These 24 T cell receptor beta chains came from one sample sequenced in a study of CD8 T cells in ankylosing spondylitis. Findings and limits, study-wide: What appeared characteristic of ankylosing spondylitis blood was a TCR beta motif of fewer than ten highly homologous variants.

These receptors have no known antigen. TCRdb itself ran the 5' RACE reads through MiXCR, one entry per CDR3 protein. The sample gives fewer than 500,000 distinct CDR3 sequences, about a fifth of which show up once; about 15% is in the top ten. Sequenced: blood, either unsorted or a sorted T cell fraction (not recorded which). The receptors here all came from a male donor with ankylosing spondylitis.

In this sample, this clonotype turned up a few times. This chain's CDR3 is CASSRSTGSSYNEQFF. CDR3 coding DNA: TGTGCCAGCAGCAGATCGACTGGAAGCTCCTACAATGAGCAGTTCTTC. The chain joins TRBV5-6 to TRBJ2-1, with D hard to call. The CDR3 consists of 16 residues. Trimming stripped 4 bases from V and 0 bases from J, with 14 bases between. From germline, CDR1 is SGHDT and CDR2 YYEEEE.

This clonotype was picked up a small number of times. The V gene is TRBV19, the J gene TRBJ2-2; 10 nucleotides match TRBD1. Germline CDR1 and CDR2: LNHDA and SQIVND (reference sequence). CDR3 length equals 14 residues. V lost 5 bases, J lost 4 bases, and 1 base stayed unmatched. The CDR3 is CASSGTGATGELFF. CDR3 nucleotide sequence: TGTGCCAGTAGTGGGACAGGGGCCACCGGGGAGCTGTTTTTT.

The V call is TRBV3-1, the J call TRBJ2-1; D gene uncertain. Between the trimmed V and J ends, which lost 1 base and 5 bases, there was a span of 3 bases. Germline-derived CDR1 and CDR2 are LGHDT and YNNKEL (reference sequence). The CDR3 covers 12 residues. As DNA, the CDR3 is TGTGCCAGCAGCCAAGTTAACAATGAGCAGTTCTTC. Encoded protein: CASSQVNNEQFF.

The genes are TRBV27 and TRBJ1-5, with D possibly matching TRBD1 (5 bases). With 8 bases removed from V and 11 bases from J, the gap between germline ends came to 25 bases. Germline V gives CDR1 MNHEY, CDR2 SMNVEV (reference sequence). There are 15 residues in the CDR3. DNA for the CDR3: TGTGCCAGCGGAAACTCAACAGGCGGTAGTATGACCCAGCATTTT. Translating it yields CASGNSTGGSMTQHF.

This clonotype has just a few counts. The genes are TRBV3-1 and TRBJ1-1; no clear D gene. The CDR3 spans 12 residues. Germline CDR1 is LGHDT and CDR2 is YNNKEL (reference sequence). V lost 2 bases to trimming and J lost 4 bases, with 5 bases between them. Here the CDR3 reads CASSQSVTEAFF. The CDR3 region has the DNA TGTGCCAGCAGCCAAAGCGTCACTGAAGCTTTCTTT. Full variable domain (missing parts from reference TRBV3-1 and TRBJ1-1): DTAVSQTPKYLVTQMGNDKSIKCEQNLGHDTMYWYKQDSKKFLKIMFSYNNKELIINETVPNRFSPKSPDKAHLNLHINSLELGDSAVYFCASSQSVTEAFFGQGTRLTVV.

This sequence joins TRBV12-3 or TRBV12-4 and TRBJ2-7; 10 bases align to TRBD2. There are 14 residues in the CDR3. V was clipped by 7 bases and J by 1 base; unmatched bases: 4. CDR3 sequence: CASTLAGASYEQYF. CDR3 DNA sequence: TGTGCCAGCACCCTAGCGGGAGCGTCCTACGAGCAGTACTTC.

This clonotype was picked up a small number of times. V is TRBV7-6 and J is TRBJ2-1; 12 nucleotides match TRBD2. With V trimmed by 0 bases and J by 2 bases, 8 bases remained unmatched. Per germline, CDR1 SGHVS and CDR2 FNYEAQ. CDR3 length: 19 amino acids. The CDR3 protein is CASSLAPPRTSGTYNEQFF. CDR3 bases: TGTGCCAGCAGCTTAGCGCCCCCAAGGACTAGCGGGACCTACAATGAGCAGTTCTTC.

The CDR3 region is CASSLFDEREGLAEQYF. Written as DNA, the CDR3 is TGCGCCAGCAGCTTGTTTGACGAGCGGGAGGGCCTGGCCGAGCAGTACTTC. The chain employs TRBV5-1 and TRBJ2-7, with TRBD2 matching 10 bases. Germline-derived CDR1 and CDR2 are SGHRS and YFSETQ. V lost 1 base to trimming and J lost 6 bases; unmatched junction nucleotides: 13. The CDR3 extends over 17 amino acids.

There are a few counts of this clonotype. The chain combines TRBV27 with TRBJ2-1; perhaps TRBD2 as D (6 bases). The CDR3 is made up of 16 amino acids. V lost 9 bases and J 3 bases, leaving 21 bases between the germline ends. Germline-derived CDR1 and CDR2 are MNHEY and SMNVEV (reference sequence). The CDR3 sequence is CASFASAAGLYNEQFF. Here the CDR3 DNA reads TGTGCCAGTTTCGCCTCTGCTGCGGGACTCTACAATGAGCAGTTCTTC.

This chain links TRBV7-2 with TRBJ1-1; 7 positions agree with TRBD1. The germline V gene has CDR1 SGHTA and CDR2 FQGNSA. After removal of 5 bases from V and 4 bases from J, the junction contained 4 bases not matched to a gene. The CDR3 contains 13 residues. CDR3 loop: CASSTRDSTEAFF. The CDR3, as DNA: TGTGCCAGCAGCACCCGGGACAGCACTGAAGCTTTCTTT.

The gene calls are TRBV28 and TRBJ2-1; maybe TRBD1 (5 bases). Per germline, CDR1 MDHEN and CDR2 SYDVKM. V lost 10 bases and J 7 bases, leaving 14 bases between the germline ends. The CDR3 loop spans 12 amino acids. The CDR3 loop is CAIGGAANEQFF. In DNA form, the CDR3 reads TGTGCCATCGGTGGGGCAGCTAATGAGCAGTTCTTC.

This clonotype was seen more than once but under ten times. The chain employs TRBV28 and TRBJ2-7; 9 bases are shared with TRBD1. Germline CDR1 MDHEN, CDR2 SYDVKM. V shed 6 bases and J 2 bases; nucleotides not matched to a gene: 5. The CDR3 has 14 residues. The CDR3 protein is CASRGDRAPYEQYF. CDR3 DNA: TGTGCCAGCAGGGGGGACAGGGCCCCCTACGAGCAGTACTTC.

This clonotype appeared a few times. The J gene is TRBJ2-1, the V gene TRBV12-3 or TRBV12-4; 11 positions agree with TRBD2. The CDR3 sequence is 14 residues long. The V gene end was trimmed by 4 bases and the J gene end by 10 bases; junction bases not matched to a gene: 6. Written as DNA, the CDR3 is TGTGCCAGCAGTTCGCTAGCGGGAGGATGGGAGCAGTTCTTC. Protein sequence: CASSSLAGGWEQFF.

V usage is TRBV7-8 and J usage is TRBJ2-7, with 7 positions matching TRBD2. Germline V lookup: CDR1 SGHVS, CDR2 FQNEAQ. This CDR3 is 15 amino acids long. V gave up 5 bases and J gave up 6 bases; unmatched junction bases: 13. The CDR3 sequence is CASSIPGLPRSEQYF. DNA for the CDR3: TGTGCCAGCAGCATACCGGGACTACCGCGCTCCGAGCAGTACTTC.

This chain connects TRBV5-1 to TRBJ2-1, with 13 bases fitting TRBD2. CDR3 length: 14 residues. Germline assignment: CDR1 SGHRS and CDR2 YFSETQ. The V and J ends lost 7 bases and 7 bases, in that order; junction bases with no gene match: 5. The CDR3 nucleotides are TGCGCCAGCCGGACTAGCGGGAGCAGTAATGAGCAGTTCTTC. Residues: CASRTSGSSNEQFF.

This clonotype was seen a few times. The rearrangement joins TRBV28 to TRBJ2-3; tentatively, D is TRBD2 (7 bases). The CDR3 consists of 13 residues. The V gene's germline CDR1 is MDHEN and CDR2 SYDVKM. Trimming pared 8 bases from V and 7 bases from J, leaving 16 bases between. The CDR3 loop is CASGGLAANTQYF. In DNA form, the CDR3 reads TGTGCCAGCGGGGGGCTAGCGGCTAATACGCAGTATTTT.

Only a few counts were recorded for this clonotype. The V call is TRBV7-2, the J call TRBJ2-2; no clear D gene. Germline-derived CDR1 and CDR2 are SGHTA and FQGNSA. The CDR3 contains 15 residues. The V gene lost 5 bases and the J gene lost 5 bases, with 15 bases spanning the gap. In nucleotides, the CDR3 is TGTGCCAGCAGCCCCCAAGGTTCTATGACCGGGGAGCTGTTTTTT. This encodes CASSPQGSMTGELFF.

The sample holds many counts of this clonotype. The chain recombines TRBV11-2 with TRBJ2-1; 7 bases map to TRBD2. The V gene's germline CDR1 is SGHAT and CDR2 FQNNGV. Trimming took 3 bases from V and 8 from J; bases not matched to a gene: 13. The CDR3 length is 16 residues. The CDR3 DNA follows: TGTGCCAGCAGCTTCCGGGGGGTGGGAGAGATGGATGAGCAGTTCTTC. This encodes CASSFRGVGEMDEQFF.

The chain is built from TRBV5-6 and TRBJ2-1; D might be TRBD2 (5 bases). This CDR3 is built from 17 residues. Germline V gene lookup returns CDR1 SGHDT and CDR2 YYEEEE. V lost 0 bases to trimming and J lost 1 base, with 14 bases between them. Here the CDR3 reads CASSLGGRSGSYNEQFF. For the CDR3, the DNA is TGTGCCAGCAGCTTGGGAGGTCGCAGCGGATCCTACAATGAGCAGTTCTTC.

This rearrangement joins TRBV2 to TRBJ2-1; D not resolved. Looked up from germline, CDR1 is SNHLY and CDR2 is FYNNEI. Trimming left V 7 bases short and J 0 bases short, with 7 bases between. The CDR3 covers 13 residues. CDR3 coding DNA: TGTGCCAGCAAACATCGCTCCTACAATGAGCAGTTCTTC. Translating gives CASKHRSYNEQFF.

This chain links TRBV11-2 with TRBJ2-2; the match to TRBD2 covers 9 bases. This CDR3 contains 14 residues. J was trimmed by 10 bases and V by 5 bases; bases with no gene match: 8. Germline values: CDR1 SGHAT, CDR2 FQNNGV. For the CDR3, the DNA is TGTGCCAGCAGCCGTGTAGCGGGAGAGAAGGAGCTGTTTTTT. The encoded protein is CASSRVAGEKELFF. The full variable domain, rest sourced from reference TRBV11-2 and TRBJ2-2, is EAGVAQSPRYKIIEKRQSVAFWCNPISGHATLYWYQQILGQGPKLLIQFQNNGVVDDSQLPKDRFSAERLKGVDSTLKIQPAKLEDSAVYLCASSRVAGEKELFFGEGSRLTVL.

The chain uses TRBV6-1 and TRBJ2-7, with a tentative D call TRBD1 (6 bases). This CDR3 contains 14 residues. With 6 bases removed from V and 7 bases from J, the gap between germline ends came to 19 bases. Germline CDR1 MNHNS, CDR2 SASEGT. The CDR3 DNA reads TGTGCCAGCAGAACCGGGACAAGAATCGGGGAGCAGTACTTC. Amino acid sequence: CASRTGTRIGEQYF.

The V gene is TRBV7-9, the J gene TRBJ1-3, with 7 bases fitting TRBD1. The V segment lost 4 bases and the J segment 4 bases; nucleotides outside the gene matches: 7. The germline V gene has CDR1 SEHNR and CDR2 FQNEAQ (reference sequence). The CDR3 is 15 residues long. Here the CDR3 reads CASSSRGTVGNTIYF. The CDR3 DNA reads TGTGCCAGCAGCTCCCGCGGGACAGTCGGAAACACCATATATTTT.

This clonotype has a handful of counts. This chain links TRBV5-6 with TRBJ1-3, with 8 bases identical to TRBD1. V lost 0 bases to trimming and J lost 4 bases; unmatched junction nucleotides: 6. There are 16 residues in the CDR3. From germline, CDR1 is SGHDT and CDR2 YYEEEE. Written as DNA, the CDR3 is TGTGCCAGCAGCTTGGATGGACAGGGTCCAGGAAACACCATATATTTT. Its protein product is CASSLDGQGPGNTIYF.